These 23 T cell receptor beta chains originate from one sample sequenced in a study of cytomegalovirus exposure and HLA in healthy donors. Use of 60 Vbeta and 13 Jbeta primers characterized the PCR. Here immunoSEQ multiplex PCR was the method, and the copy in TCRdb shows in-frame clones only, minus some. The sample contains some 110,000 clones, around 80% of which appear only once. The sequencing sample was made of PBMCs. Receptor source: a middle-aged man in good health and CMV-seronegative.

J is TRBJ1-2 and V is TRBV19, with no clear D. The germline V gene encodes CDR1 LNHDA and CDR2 SQIVND (reference sequence). V was cut by 3 bases and J by 8 bases, with 7 bases left in between. The CDR3 is 11 amino acids. The CDR3, as DNA: TGTGCCAGTAGTATTAGAGGGGGCTACACCTTC. As protein: CASSIRGGYTF. Together with reference TRBV19 and TRBJ1-2, the CDR3 gives the full variable domain: DGGITQSPKYLFRKEGQNVTLSCEQNLNHDAMYWYRQDPGQGLRLIYYSQIVNDFQKGDIAEGYSVSREKKESFPLTVTSAQKNPTAFYLCASSIRGGYTFGSGTRLTVV.

This rearrangement joins TRBV10-2 to TRBJ1-5; D remains unclear. Germline assignment: CDR1 WSHSY and CDR2 SAAADI. Deletions cut 2 bases from V and 4 bases from J, with 6 bases between. The CDR3 consists of 13 residues. The CDR3 here is CASSEHTNQPQHF. CDR3 nucleotide sequence: TGCGCCAGCAGTGAGCACACAAATCAGCCCCAGCATTTT.

This clone was recorded only once. The chain's CDR3 is CASRATGGSGEAFF. DNA for the CDR3: TGTGCCAGTAGGGCAACAGGGGGCTCGGGTGAAGCTTTCTTT. The chain joins TRBV19 to TRBJ1-1; 9 bases map to TRBD1. The CDR3 runs 14 residues. The germline V gene encodes CDR1 LNHDA and CDR2 SQIVND (reference sequence). The V and J ends lost 6 bases and 7 bases, in that order; junction bases with no gene match: 9.

The CDR3 loop is CASSLARSEKLFF. CDR3 bases: TGTGCCAGCAGCTTGGCCAGGTCGGAAAAACTGTTTTTT. The genes are TRBV7-9 and TRBJ1-4; D gene ambiguous. This CDR3 is built from 13 residues. CDR1 is SEHNR, CDR2 FQNEAQ, per germline (reference sequence). Trimming cost V 3 bases and J 8 bases, with 10 bases left between them.

The chain has TRBV7-2 and TRBJ2-1; D gene ambiguous. This CDR3 has 15 amino acids. V was cut by 2 bases and J by 4 bases, with 12 bases left in between. The germline CDR1 and CDR2 sequences are SGHTA and FQGNSA. CDR3 coding DNA: TGTGCCAGCAGCTTACTAGGTATTACATACAATGAGCAGTTCTTC. Encoded protein: CASSLLGITYNEQFF.

A few counts support this clone. The genes are TRBV11-2 and TRBJ2-3, with 7 bases fitting TRBD1. The CDR3 spans 15 residues. Trimming cost V 8 bases and J 2 bases; bases outside gene matches: 10. CDR1 and CDR2 (germline): SGHAT, FQNNGV. For the CDR3, the DNA is TGTGCCAGCGCCCCGGGGACAGTATACACAGATACGCAGTATTTT. Translated, it gives CASAPGTVYTDTQYF.

CDR3 region: CASSETRTALNNQPQHF. The CDR3 nucleotides are TGTGCCAGCAGTGAAACTCGGACAGCCTTAAACAATCAGCCCCAGCATTTT. This rearrangement joins TRBV2 to TRBJ1-5; the D gene is possibly TRBD1 (6 bases). V lost 2 bases and J 3 bases, leaving 17 bases between the germline ends. CDR3 size: 17 residues. The germline gives CDR1 SNHLY, CDR2 FYNNEI. The complete variable domain, with remaining parts taken from reference TRBV2 and TRBJ1-5, reads EPEVTQTPSHQVTQMGQEVILRCVPISNHLYFYWYRQILGQKVEFLVSFYNNEISEKSEIFDDQFSVERPDGSNFTLKIRSTKLEDSAMYFCASSETRTALNNQPQHFGDGTRLSIL.

The chain links TRBV7-9 to TRBJ1-2; the D is unclear. Deletions cut 1 base from V and 3 bases from J, with 9 bases between. CDR1 is SEHNR, CDR2 FQNEAQ, per germline (reference sequence). The CDR3 covers 14 residues. CDR3 DNA: TGTGCCAGCAGCTTAGAGGGCGGGTACTATGGCTACACCTTC. Amino acids: CASSLEGGYYGYTF. The full variable domain, with the rest looked up from reference TRBV7-9 and TRBJ1-2, is DTGVSQNPRHKITKRGQNVTFRCDPISEHNRLYWYRQTLGQGPEFLTYFQNEAQLEKSRLLSDRFSAERPKGSFSTLEIQRTEQGDSAMYLCASSLEGGYYGYTFGSGTRLTVV.

The chain links TRBV7-8 to TRBJ2-4, with a tentative D call TRBD1 (6 bases). CDR1 and CDR2 from the germline V gene are SGHVS and FQNEAQ. The CDR3 consists of 15 residues. V lost 5 bases and J lost 9, with 20 bases in between. In DNA form, the CDR3 reads TGTGCCAGCAGCACGCGGACAGCCATAGAGGGCATTCAGTACTTC. It translates to CASSTRTAIEGIQYF.

This clone showed up just a few times. The junction shows a germline mismatch at one end, possibly a read error. This chain uses TRBV7-9 with TRBJ2-7; possibly TRBD2 for D (6 bases). This CDR3 has 15 amino acids. From germline, CDR1 is SEHNR and CDR2 FQNEAQ (reference sequence). CDR3 nucleotide sequence: TGTTCCAGCAGCTTAGCCATCGGGAGCTCCTACGAGCAGTACTTC. This gives the protein CSSSLAIGSSYEQYF.

The J gene is TRBJ2-1, the V gene TRBV9, with 8 bases fitting TRBD1. The ends lost 3 bases at V and 2 bases at J; junction bases unmatched: 4. The CDR3 contains 15 residues. CDR1 and CDR2 from the germline V gene are SGDLS and YYNGEE. CDR3 nucleotides: TGTGCCAGCAGCGCAGACAGGGGACCCTACAATGAGCAGTTCTTC. This codes for CASSADRGPYNEQFF.

V usage is TRBV2 and J usage is TRBJ1-5; the D gene is possibly TRBD1 (6 bases). Germline V gene data show CDR1 as SNHLY and CDR2 as FYNNEI. Trimming removed 7 bases from V and 0 bases from J, with 16 bases in between. The CDR3 consists of 16 residues. The CDR3 bases are TGTGCCAGCAACACCCGACAGGAAGTTAGCAATCAGCCCCAGCATTTT. Its protein product is CASNTRQEVSNQPQHF. Combining the CDR3 with reference TRBV2 and TRBJ1-5 gives the whole variable domain EPEVTQTPSHQVTQMGQEVILRCVPISNHLYFYWYRQILGQKVEFLVSFYNNEISEKSEIFDDQFSVERPDGSNFTLKIRSTKLEDSAMYFCASNTRQEVSNQPQHFGDGTRLSIL.

CDR3 region: CRVVRGEFDTF. The CDR3 nucleotides read TGCAGGGTCGTCAGGGGTGAATTCGACACCTTC. The J gene is TRBJ1-2, the V gene TRBV29-1, with D possibly matching TRBD1 (6 bases). The germline V gene has CDR1 SQVTM and CDR2 ANQGSEA. There are 11 residues in the CDR3.

The chain is built from TRBV2 and TRBJ2-5; TRBD2 matches at 7 bases. TRBJ2-7 explains the end of the DNA better; the J call may be wrong. From germline, CDR1 is SNHLY and CDR2 FYNNEI. This CDR3 is built from 14 residues. The CDR3 spells CASSEQRGYYEQYF. DNA for the CDR3: TGTGCCAGCAGTGAGCAGCGGGGCTACTACGAGCAGTACTTC.

The chain has TRBV9 and TRBJ2-2; 12 bases line up with TRBD2. The CDR3 sequence is 17 residues long. The V segment lost 3 bases and the J segment 4 bases; nucleotides outside the gene matches: 7. Germline CDR1 and CDR2: SGDLS and YYNGEE. This CDR3 is CASSDRLAGATTGELFF. In nucleotides, the CDR3 is TGTGCCAGCAGCGACCGACTAGCGGGGGCCACCACCGGGGAGCTGTTTTTT.

The chain is built from TRBV10-1 and TRBJ1-4; D gene unclear. The germline V gene encodes CDR1 WNHNN and CDR2 SYGVQD (reference sequence). This CDR3 comprises 12 residues. The V end was cut by 8 bases, the J end by 8 bases, with 12 bases between. Here the CDR3 reads CASERWGEKLFF. In DNA, the CDR3 is TGCGCCAGCGAGCGGTGGGGAGAAAAACTGTTTTTT.

V gene TRBV18 combines with J gene TRBJ1-1; no firm D call. The CDR3 is 15 amino acids. Between the trimmed V and J ends, which lost 4 bases and 3 bases, there was a span of 15 bases. Germline-derived CDR1 and CDR2 are KGHSH and LQKENI. CDR3 loop: CASSRTARSDTEAFF. CDR3 in DNA: TGTGCCAGCTCACGAACCGCTCGGAGTGACACTGAAGCTTTCTTT.

This clone was observed a few times. V gene TRBV29-1 combines with J gene TRBJ1-1; D might be TRBD1 (6 bases). V shed 4 bases and J shed 4 bases, with 16 bases lying between them. The CDR3 has 14 residues. CDR1 and CDR2 from the germline V gene are SQVTM and ANQGSEA. The CDR3 is CSVGPEGEGTEAFF. The DNA for the CDR3 is TGCAGCGTTGGCCCAGAGGGGGAGGGCACTGAAGCTTTCTTT.

This sequence joins TRBV28 and TRBJ1-5; perhaps TRBD1 as D (5 bases). The CDR3 consists of 13 residues. CDR1 and CDR2 from the germline V gene are MDHEN and SYDVKM. Deletions cut 6 bases from V and 2 bases from J, with 8 bases between. As DNA, the CDR3 is TGTGCCAGCAGAGGGGATGGCAATCAGCCCCAGCATTTT. Residues: CASRGDGNQPQHF.

This chain joins TRBV7-9 and TRBJ1-3, with 7 bases identical to TRBD1. Germline values: CDR1 SEHNR, CDR2 FQNEAQ (reference sequence). The V segment lost 3 bases and the J segment 1 base; nucleotides outside the gene matches: 0. This CDR3 is 14 amino acids long. Here the CDR3 DNA reads TGTGCCAGCAGCTTGGGACAGTCTGGAAACACCATATATTTT. Translation gives CASSLGQSGNTIYF.

The chain joins TRBV7-8 to TRBJ1-1; maybe TRBD1 (5 bases). V was shortened by 5 bases and J by 4 bases, with 14 bases between the two germline ends. CDR1 and CDR2 from the germline V gene are SGHVS and FQNEAQ. This CDR3 has 14 amino acids. The CDR3 loop is CASSRSAGLTEAFF. Here the CDR3 DNA reads TGTGCCAGCAGCCGAAGCGCAGGGCTCACTGAAGCTTTCTTT.

CDR3 loop: CASEGGRADGYTF. In DNA, the CDR3 is TGTGCTAGTGAAGGGGGCAGGGCTGATGGCTACACCTTC. This chain joins TRBV12-5 and TRBJ1-2; TRBD1 agrees at 7 bases. This CDR3 is built from 13 residues. CDR1 LGHNT and CDR2 FRNRAP come from the germline V gene. Trimming cost V 7 bases and J 6 bases; bases outside gene matches: 8.

This clone was found a few times. The chain couples TRBV14 to TRBJ2-5, with 10 bases fitting TRBD1. Germline V gene data show CDR1 as SGHDN and CDR2 as FVKESK. The CDR3 is 15 amino acids. Germline trimming cut 4 bases from V and 4 bases from J; bases unmatched to any gene: 6. DNA of the CDR3: TGTGCCAGCAGCCGCGCCGGGACAGGGGTAGAGACCCAGTACTTC. Residues: CASSRAGTGVETQYF.